Following are 4 T cell receptor beta chains from one sample sequenced in a study of blood T cells in healthy people across ages (dated by TCRdb to the mid-2010s). The method behind the library was 5' RACE. The sequencer listed for this sample is Illumina HiSeq 2500. A second about 6 to 11 cycle PCR used a sample-barcoded 5' primer and a J-beta primer mix. TCRdb trimmed public reads at Q25 via fastp, called clones via MiXCR and kept in-frame beta chains. Identical CDR3 protein sequences are pooled into one entry, listed with their most common genes and DNA. The sample table holds about 1.5 million distinct CDR3 sequences, of which under 55% were seen once. About 4% of the sample is held by the ten biggest clonotypes. The specimen sequenced was blood. Source of these receptors: a woman between 18 and 30 years old in good health.

Concerning this clonotype itself: A much larger clonotype is one base distant, so this may be a read error. The chain combines TRBV6-5 with TRBJ1-2, with 7 bases fitting TRBD1. Germline-derived CDR1 and CDR2 are MNHEY and SVGAGI. The CDR3 covers 13 residues. The CDR3 loop is CASSEQGYDGNTF. CDR3 in DNA: TGTGCCAGCAGCGAACAGGGGTACGATGGCAACACCTTC.

The CDR3 loop is CASSLVLGTASYEQYF. The CDR3 nucleotides are TGTGCCAGCAGCTTGGTACTTGGGACAGCCTCCTACGAGCAGTACTTC. The chain has TRBV5-8 and TRBJ2-4, with 7 positions matching TRBD1. The closer fit of TRBJ2-7 to the DNA end suggests the J call may be wrong. This CDR3 comprises 16 residues. Germline V gene data show CDR1 as SGHTS and CDR2 as YDEGEE.

This clonotype appeared a few times. V is TRBV20-1 and J is TRBJ2-1; tentatively, D is TRBD1 (6 bases). Trimming cost V 5 bases and J 8 bases, with 13 bases left between them. The CDR3 sequence is 12 residues long. CDR1 is DFQATT, CDR2 SNEGSKA, per germline (reference sequence). CDR3 sequence reads: CSAPRHRDEQFF. The CDR3 DNA sequence: TGCAGTGCTCCCCGTCACAGGGATGAGCAGTTCTTC.

This clonotype was seen repeatedly, ten times or more. The V and J genes are TRBV29-1 and TRBJ2-1; no definite D call. Germline V gene sequence: CDR1 SQVTM, CDR2 ANQGSEA. Trimming took 4 bases from V and 0 from J, leaving 7 bases between them. The CDR3 has 13 amino acids. The CDR3 nucleotides read TGCAGCGTTGTCACCATCTCCTACAATGAGCAGTTCTTC. Residues: CSVVTISYNEQFF.